The source of this TCR beta chain is a study of blood T cells in healthy people across ages. To note about this clonotype: Its antigen is still unknown.

Each donor supplied around 9.6 milliliters of peripheral blood. Study results and caveats: PBMCs were not sorted, which prevented a conclusive comparison of naive versus antigen-experienced cells.

The CDR3 contains 17 residues. Looked up from germline, CDR1 is LNHNV and CDR2 is YYDKDF (reference sequence). J was trimmed by 10 bases and V by 1 base; bases with no gene match: 16. A second PCR, run for about 7 to 12 cycles, used a sample-barcoded 5' primer plus a J-beta primer mix. Using its own MiXCR run on the 5' RACE reads, TCRdb lists one record per CDR3 protein. This sample has under 1 million distinct CDR3 sequences, with roughly 44% found just once. Sequencing was done on a sample of blood. The chain links TRBV15 to TRBJ2-1; 7 bases agree with TRBD2. This receptor was identified in a man between 60 and 75 years old in good health. The DNA of the CDR3 is TGTGCCACCAGCAGAGCTTTTGCCGGGGGGACTGGGGGAGAGCAGTTCTTC. Amino acid sequence: CATSRAFAGGTGGEQFF.